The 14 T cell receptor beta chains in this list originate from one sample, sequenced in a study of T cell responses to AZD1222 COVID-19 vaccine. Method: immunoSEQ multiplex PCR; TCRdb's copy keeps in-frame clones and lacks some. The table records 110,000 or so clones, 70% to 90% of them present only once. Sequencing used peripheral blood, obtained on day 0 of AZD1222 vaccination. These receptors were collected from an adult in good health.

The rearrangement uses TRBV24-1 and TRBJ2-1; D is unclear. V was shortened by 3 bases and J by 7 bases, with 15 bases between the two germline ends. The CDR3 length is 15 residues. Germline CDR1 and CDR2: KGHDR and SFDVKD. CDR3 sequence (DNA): TGTGCCACCAGTGATCCGCTGTGGAGTAGGAATGAGCAGTTCTTC. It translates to CATSDPLWSRNEQFF.

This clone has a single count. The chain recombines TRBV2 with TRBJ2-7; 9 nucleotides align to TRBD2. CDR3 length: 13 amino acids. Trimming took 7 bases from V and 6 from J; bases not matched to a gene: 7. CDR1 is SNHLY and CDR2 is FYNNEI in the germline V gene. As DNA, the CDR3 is TGTGCCAGCAAAGGGACTAGCCGCTTCGAGCAGTACTTC. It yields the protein CASKGTSRFEQYF.

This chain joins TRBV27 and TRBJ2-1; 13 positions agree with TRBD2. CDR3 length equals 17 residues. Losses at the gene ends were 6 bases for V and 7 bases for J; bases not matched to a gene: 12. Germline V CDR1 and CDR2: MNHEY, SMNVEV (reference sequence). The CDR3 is CASSPYTGTSGKNEQFF. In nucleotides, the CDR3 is TGTGCCAGCAGCCCCTACACCGGGACTAGCGGGAAAAATGAGCAGTTCTTC.

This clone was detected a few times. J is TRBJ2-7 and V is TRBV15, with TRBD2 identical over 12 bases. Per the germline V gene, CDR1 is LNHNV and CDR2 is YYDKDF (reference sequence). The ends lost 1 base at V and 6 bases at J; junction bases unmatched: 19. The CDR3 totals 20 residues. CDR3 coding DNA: TGTGCCACCAGCAGAGGAATCGCCGGGACACCGCTAGCGGGAGGGCCCGAGCAGTACTTC. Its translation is CATSRGIAGTPLAGGPEQYF.

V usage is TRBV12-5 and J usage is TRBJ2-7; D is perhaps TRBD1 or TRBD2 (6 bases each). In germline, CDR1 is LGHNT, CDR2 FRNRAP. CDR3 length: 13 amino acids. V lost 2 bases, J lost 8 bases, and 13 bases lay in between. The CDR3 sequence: CASGLPGEVKQYF. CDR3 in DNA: TGTGCTAGTGGTTTGCCAGGGGAGGTAAAGCAGTACTTC.

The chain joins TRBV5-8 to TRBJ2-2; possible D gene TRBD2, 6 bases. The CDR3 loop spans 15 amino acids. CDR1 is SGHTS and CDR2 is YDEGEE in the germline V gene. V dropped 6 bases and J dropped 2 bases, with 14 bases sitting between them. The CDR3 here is CASTWGTSNTGELFF. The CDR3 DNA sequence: TGTGCCAGCACCTGGGGGACTTCCAACACCGGGGAGCTGTTTTTT.

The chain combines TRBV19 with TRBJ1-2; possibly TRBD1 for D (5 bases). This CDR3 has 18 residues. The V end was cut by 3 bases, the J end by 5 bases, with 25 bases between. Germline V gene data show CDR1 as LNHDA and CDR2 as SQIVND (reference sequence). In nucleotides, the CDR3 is TGTGCCAGTAGTATTCTCAGAGACAGTACAGTCCGAAGATATGGCTACACCTTC. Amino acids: CASSILRDSTVRRYGYTF.

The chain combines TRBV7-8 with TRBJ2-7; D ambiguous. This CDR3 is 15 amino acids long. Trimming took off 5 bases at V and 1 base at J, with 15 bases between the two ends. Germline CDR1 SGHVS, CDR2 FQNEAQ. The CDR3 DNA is TGTGCCAGCAGCCTCAAGGCTGGCGGTTCCTACGAGCAGTACTTC. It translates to CASSLKAGGSYEQYF. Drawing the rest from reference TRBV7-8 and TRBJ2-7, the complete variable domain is GAGVSQSPRYKVAKRGQDVALRCDPISGHVSLFWYQQALGQGPEFLTYFQNEAQLDKSGLPSDRFFAERPEGSVSTLKIQRTQQEDSAVYLCASSLKAGGSYEQYFGPGTRLTVT.

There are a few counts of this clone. The CDR3 here is CASSLLSGTEAFF. The CDR3 DNA is TGTGCCAGCAGCTTGTTATCGGGCACTGAAGCTTTCTTT. This chain connects TRBV5-4 to TRBJ1-1; D is unclear. This CDR3 comprises 13 residues. Deletions cut 1 base from V and 4 bases from J, with 8 bases between. Germline CDR1 reads SGHNT; CDR2 reads YYREEE (reference sequence). The variable domain in full, completed from reference TRBV5-4 and TRBJ1-1, reads ETGVTQSPTHLIKTRGQQVTLRCSSQSGHNTVSWYQQALGQGPQFIFQYYREEENGRGNFPPRFSGLQFPNYSSELNVNALELDDSALYLCASSLLSGTEAFFGQGTRLTVV.

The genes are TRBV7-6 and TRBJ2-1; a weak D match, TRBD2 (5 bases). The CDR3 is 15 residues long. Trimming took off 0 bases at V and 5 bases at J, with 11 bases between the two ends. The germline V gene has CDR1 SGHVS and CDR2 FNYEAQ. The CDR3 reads CASSLAGSGNNEQFF. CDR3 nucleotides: TGTGCCAGCAGCTTAGCGGGGAGTGGCAACAATGAGCAGTTCTTC.

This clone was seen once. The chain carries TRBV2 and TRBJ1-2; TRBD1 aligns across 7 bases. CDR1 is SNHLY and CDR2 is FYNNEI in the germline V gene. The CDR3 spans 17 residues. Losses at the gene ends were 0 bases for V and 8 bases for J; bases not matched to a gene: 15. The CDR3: CASSEASGGYVLWGYTF. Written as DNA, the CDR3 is TGTGCCAGCAGTGAAGCGTCAGGGGGTTATGTGTTATGGGGCTACACCTTC.

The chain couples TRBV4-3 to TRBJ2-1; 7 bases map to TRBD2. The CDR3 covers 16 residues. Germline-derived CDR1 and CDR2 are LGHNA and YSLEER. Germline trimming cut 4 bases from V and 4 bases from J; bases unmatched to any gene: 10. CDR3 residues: CASSLRIGRPYNEQFF. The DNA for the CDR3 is TGCGCCAGCAGCCTCCGGATCGGGAGGCCTTACAATGAGCAGTTCTTC.

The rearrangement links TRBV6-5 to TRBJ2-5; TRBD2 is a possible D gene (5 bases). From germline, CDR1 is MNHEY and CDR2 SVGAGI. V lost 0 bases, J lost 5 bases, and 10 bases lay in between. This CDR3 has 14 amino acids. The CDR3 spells CASSYSSGWETQYF. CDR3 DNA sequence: TGTGCCAGCAGTTACTCGAGCGGCTGGGAGACCCAGTACTTC.

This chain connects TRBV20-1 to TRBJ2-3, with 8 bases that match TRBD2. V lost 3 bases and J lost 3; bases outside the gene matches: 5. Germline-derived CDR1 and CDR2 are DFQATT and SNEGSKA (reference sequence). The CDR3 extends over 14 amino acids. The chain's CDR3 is CSASRASGTDTQYF. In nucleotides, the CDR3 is TGCAGTGCTAGTCGGGCTAGCGGGACAGATACGCAGTATTTT.